This entry is about one T cell receptor beta chain. This sample was taken from a study of cytomegalovirus exposure and HLA in healthy donors. It was with 60 Vbeta and 13 Jbeta primers that the PCR ran. The method was immunoSEQ multiplex PCR; TCRdb's version includes in-frame clones alone and lacks a portion of them. The data show 130,000 or so clones, about three quarters seen once. The V gene lost 7 bases and the J gene lost 4 bases, with 14 bases spanning the gap. Germline loops: CDR1 SGHTA, CDR2 FQGTGA. CDR3 size: 15 residues. The sample taken for sequencing was PBMCs. The TCR comes from a female donor in good health and CMV-seronegative. The chain is built from TRBV7-3 and TRBJ2-6; possibly TRBD2 for D (6 bases). CDR3 sequence (DNA): TGTGCCAGCACGCGGGGAGATGGGGGGGCCAACGTCCTGACTTTC. As protein: CASTRGDGGANVLTF.